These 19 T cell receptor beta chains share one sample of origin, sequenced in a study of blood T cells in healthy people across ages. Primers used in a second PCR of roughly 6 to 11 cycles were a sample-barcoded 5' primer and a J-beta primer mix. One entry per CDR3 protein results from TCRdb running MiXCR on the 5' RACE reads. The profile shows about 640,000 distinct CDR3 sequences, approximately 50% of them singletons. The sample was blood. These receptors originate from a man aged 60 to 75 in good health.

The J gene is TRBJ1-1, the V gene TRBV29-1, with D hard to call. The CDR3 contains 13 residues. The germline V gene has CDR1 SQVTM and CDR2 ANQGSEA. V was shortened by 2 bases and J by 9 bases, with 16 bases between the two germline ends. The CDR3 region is CSVETTENPKAFF. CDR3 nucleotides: TGCAGCGTTGAAACGACCGAGAACCCCAAAGCTTTCTTT.

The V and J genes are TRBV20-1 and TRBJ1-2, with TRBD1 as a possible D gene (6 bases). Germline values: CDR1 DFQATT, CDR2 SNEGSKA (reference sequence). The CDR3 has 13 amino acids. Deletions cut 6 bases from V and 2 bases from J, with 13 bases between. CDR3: CSALRGVNYGYTF. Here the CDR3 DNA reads TGCAGTGCCCTCAGGGGTGTGAACTATGGCTACACCTTC.

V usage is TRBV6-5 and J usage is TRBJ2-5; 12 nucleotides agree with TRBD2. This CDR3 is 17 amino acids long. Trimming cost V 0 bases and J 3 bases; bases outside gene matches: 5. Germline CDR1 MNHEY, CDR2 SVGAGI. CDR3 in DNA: TGTGCCAGCAGTTACTCCTCACTAGCGGGGGGCGAAGAGACCCAGTACTTC. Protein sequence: CASSYSSLAGGEETQYF.

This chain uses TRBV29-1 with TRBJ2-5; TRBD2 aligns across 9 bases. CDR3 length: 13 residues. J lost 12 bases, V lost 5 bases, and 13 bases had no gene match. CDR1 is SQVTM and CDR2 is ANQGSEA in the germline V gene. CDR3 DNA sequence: TGCAGCGTTAGCGGGACTAGCAGAACCCTCGAGTACTTC. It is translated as CSVSGTSRTLEYF.

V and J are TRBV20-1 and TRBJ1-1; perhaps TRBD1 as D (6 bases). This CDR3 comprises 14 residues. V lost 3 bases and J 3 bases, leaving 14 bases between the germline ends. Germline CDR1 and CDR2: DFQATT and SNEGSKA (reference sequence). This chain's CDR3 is CSARGGGRHTEAFF. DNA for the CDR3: TGCAGTGCTAGGGGCGGGGGGCGGCACACTGAAGCTTTCTTT.

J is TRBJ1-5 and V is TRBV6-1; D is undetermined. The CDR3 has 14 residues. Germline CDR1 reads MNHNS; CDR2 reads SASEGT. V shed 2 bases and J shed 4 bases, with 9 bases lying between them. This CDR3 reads CASSEMGLNQPQHF. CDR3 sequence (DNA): TGTGCCAGCAGTGAAATGGGGTTAAATCAGCCCCAGCATTTT.

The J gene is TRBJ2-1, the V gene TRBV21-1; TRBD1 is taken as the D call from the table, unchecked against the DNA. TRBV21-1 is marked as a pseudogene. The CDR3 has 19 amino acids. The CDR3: CASSGDREEAFGSYNEQFF. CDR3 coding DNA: TGCGCCAGCAGCGGAGACAGGGAGGAGGCCTTTGGCTCCTACAATGAGCAGTTCTTC.

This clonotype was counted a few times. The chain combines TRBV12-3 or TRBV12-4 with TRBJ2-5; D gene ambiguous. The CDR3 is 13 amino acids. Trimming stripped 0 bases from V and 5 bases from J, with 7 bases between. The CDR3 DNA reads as TGTGCCAGCAGTTTAGCTCCCTCGGAGACCCAGTACTTC. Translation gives CASSLAPSETQYF.

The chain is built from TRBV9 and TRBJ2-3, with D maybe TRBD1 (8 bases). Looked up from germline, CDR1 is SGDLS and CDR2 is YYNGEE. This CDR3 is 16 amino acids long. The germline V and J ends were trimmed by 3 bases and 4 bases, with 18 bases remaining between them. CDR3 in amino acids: CASSGGGGQAPDTQYF. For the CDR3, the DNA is TGTGCCAGCAGCGGTGGGGGGGGACAGGCTCCAGATACGCAGTATTTT. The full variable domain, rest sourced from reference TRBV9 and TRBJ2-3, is DSGVTQTPKHLITATGQRVTLRCSPRSGDLSVYWYQQSLDQGLQFLIQYYNGEERAKGNILERFSAQQFPDLHSELNLSSLELGDSALYFCASSGGGGQAPDTQYFGPGTRLTVL.

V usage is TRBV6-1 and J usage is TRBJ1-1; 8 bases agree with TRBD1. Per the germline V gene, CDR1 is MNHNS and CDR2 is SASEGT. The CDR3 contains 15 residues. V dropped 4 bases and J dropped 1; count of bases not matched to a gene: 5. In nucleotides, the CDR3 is TGTGCCAGCAGTGGCCGGGACAGGAAGAACACTGAAGCTTTCTTT. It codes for CASSGRDRKNTEAFF.

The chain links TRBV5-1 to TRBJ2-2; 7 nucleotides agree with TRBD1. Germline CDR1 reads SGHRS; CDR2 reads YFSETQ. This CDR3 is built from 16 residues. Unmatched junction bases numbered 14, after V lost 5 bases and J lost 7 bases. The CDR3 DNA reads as TGCGCCAGCAGGAGCCGGGACAGTGGTTCGGGCGGGGAGCTGTTTTTT. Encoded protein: CASRSRDSGSGGELFF.

CDR3: CSARSRDRANTGELFF. The CDR3 DNA follows: TGCAGTGCTAGATCCCGGGACAGGGCGAACACCGGGGAGCTGTTTTTT. The V and J genes are TRBV20-1 and TRBJ2-2; 9 bases line up with TRBD1. Germline trimming cut 2 bases from V and 0 bases from J; bases unmatched to any gene: 4. CDR3 length equals 16 residues. Germline V gene data show CDR1 as DFQATT and CDR2 as SNEGSKA (reference sequence).

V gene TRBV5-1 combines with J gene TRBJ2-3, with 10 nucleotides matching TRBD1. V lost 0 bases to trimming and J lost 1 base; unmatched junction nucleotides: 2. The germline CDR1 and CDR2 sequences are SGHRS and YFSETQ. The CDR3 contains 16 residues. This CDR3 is CASSLGGTGGTDTQYF. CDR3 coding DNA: TGCGCCAGCAGCTTGGGCGGGACAGGGGGCACAGATACGCAGTATTTT.

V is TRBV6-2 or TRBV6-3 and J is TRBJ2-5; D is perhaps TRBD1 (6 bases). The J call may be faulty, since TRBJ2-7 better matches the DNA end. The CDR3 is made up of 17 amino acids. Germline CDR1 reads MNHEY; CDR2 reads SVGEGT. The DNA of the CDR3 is TGTGCCAGCAGTTACTCGCCGAGGGGGAATCTCGCCTACGAGCAGTACTTC. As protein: CASSYSPRGNLAYEQYF.

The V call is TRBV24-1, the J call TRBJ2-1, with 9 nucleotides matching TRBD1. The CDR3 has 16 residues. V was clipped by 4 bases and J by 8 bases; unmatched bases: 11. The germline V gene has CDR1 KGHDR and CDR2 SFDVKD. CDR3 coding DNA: TGTGCCACCAGTGACCCCTCCGGGACAGGGATCGATGAGCAGTTCTTC. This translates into CATSDPSGTGIDEQFF.

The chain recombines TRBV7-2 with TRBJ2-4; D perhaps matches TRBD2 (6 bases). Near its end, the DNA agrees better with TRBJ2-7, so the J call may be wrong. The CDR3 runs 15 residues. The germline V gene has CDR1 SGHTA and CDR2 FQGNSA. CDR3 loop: CASSLGLGGTYEQYF. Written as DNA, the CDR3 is TGTGCCAGCAGCTTGGGCCTCGGAGGGACCTACGAGCAGTACTTC.

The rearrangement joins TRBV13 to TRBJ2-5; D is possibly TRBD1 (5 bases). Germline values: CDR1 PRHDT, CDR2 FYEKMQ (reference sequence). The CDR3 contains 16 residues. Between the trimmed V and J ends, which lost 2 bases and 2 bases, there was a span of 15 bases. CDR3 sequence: CASSLLARVPQETQYF. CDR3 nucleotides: TGTGCCAGCAGCTTACTTGCCAGGGTTCCTCAAGAGACCCAGTACTTC.

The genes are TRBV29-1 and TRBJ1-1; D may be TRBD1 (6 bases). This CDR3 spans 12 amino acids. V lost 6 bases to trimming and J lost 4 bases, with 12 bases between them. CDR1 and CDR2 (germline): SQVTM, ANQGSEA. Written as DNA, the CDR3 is TGCAGCGTGGCGGACAGTTTCACTGAAGCTTTCTTT. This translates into CSVADSFTEAFF. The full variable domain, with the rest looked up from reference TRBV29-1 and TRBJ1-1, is SAVISQKPSRDICQRGTSLTIQCQVDSQVTMMFWYRQQPGQSLTLIATANQGSEATYESGFVIDKFPISRPNLTFSTLTVSNMSPEDSSIYLCSVADSFTEAFFGQGTRLTVV.

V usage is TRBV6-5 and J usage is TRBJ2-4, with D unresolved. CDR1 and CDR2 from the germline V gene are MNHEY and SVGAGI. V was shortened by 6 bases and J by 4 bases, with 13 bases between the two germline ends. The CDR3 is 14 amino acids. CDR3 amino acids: CASRLRRSKNIQYF. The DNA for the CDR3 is TGTGCCAGCAGGCTTAGAAGAAGTAAAAACATTCAGTACTTC.